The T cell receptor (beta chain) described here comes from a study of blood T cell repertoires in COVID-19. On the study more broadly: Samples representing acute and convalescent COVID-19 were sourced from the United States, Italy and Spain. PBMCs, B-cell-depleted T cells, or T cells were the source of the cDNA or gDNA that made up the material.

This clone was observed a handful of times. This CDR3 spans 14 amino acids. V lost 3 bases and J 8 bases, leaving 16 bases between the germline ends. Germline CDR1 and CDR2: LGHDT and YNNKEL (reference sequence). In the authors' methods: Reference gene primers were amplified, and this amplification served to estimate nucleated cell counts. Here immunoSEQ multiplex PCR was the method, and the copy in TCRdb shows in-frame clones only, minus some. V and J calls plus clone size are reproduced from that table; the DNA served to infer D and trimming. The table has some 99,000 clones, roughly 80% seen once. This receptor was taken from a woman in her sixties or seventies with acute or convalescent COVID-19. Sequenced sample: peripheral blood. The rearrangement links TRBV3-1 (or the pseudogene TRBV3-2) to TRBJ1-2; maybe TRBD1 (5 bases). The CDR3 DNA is TGTGCCAGCAGCCACCCGGGGGGGGTGGAGGGCTACACCTTC. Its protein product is CASSHPGGVEGYTF.